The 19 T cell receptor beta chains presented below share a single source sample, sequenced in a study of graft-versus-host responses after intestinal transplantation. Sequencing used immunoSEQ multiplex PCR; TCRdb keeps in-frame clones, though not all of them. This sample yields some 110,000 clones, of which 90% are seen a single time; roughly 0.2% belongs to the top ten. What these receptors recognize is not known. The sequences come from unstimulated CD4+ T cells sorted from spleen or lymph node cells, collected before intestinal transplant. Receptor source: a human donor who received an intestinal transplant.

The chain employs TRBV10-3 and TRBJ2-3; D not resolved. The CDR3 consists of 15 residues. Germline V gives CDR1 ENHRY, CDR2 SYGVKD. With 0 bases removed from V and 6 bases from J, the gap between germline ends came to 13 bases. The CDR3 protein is CAISESEDIRDTQYF. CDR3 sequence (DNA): TGTGCCATCAGTGAGTCCGAGGATATCCGGGATACGCAGTATTTT.

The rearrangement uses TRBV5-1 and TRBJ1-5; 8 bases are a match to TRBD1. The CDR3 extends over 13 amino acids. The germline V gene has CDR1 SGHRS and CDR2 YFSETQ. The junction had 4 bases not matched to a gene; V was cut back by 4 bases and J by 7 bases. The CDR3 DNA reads TGCGCCAGCAGCCCAACAGGGGGGCAGCCCCAGCATTTT. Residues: CASSPTGGQPQHF. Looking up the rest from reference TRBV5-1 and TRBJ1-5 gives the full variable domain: KAGVTQTPRYLIKTRGQQVTLSCSPISGHRSVSWYQQTPGQGLQFLFEYFSETQRNKGNFPGRFSGRQFSNSRSEMNVSTLELGDSALYLCASSPTGGQPQHFGDGTRLSIL.

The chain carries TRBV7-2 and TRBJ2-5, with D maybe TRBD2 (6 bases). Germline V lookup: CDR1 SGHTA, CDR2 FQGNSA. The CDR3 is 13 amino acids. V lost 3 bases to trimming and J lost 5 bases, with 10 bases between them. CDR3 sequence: CASSFAGTETQYF. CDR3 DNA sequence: TGTGCCAGCAGCTTTGCGGGGACGGAGACCCAGTACTTC. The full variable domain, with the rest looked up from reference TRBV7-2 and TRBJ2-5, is GAGVSQSPSNKVTEKGKDVELRCDPISGHTALYWYRQSLGQGLEFLIYFQGNSAPDKSGLPSDRFSAERTGGSVSTLTIQRTQQEDSAVYLCASSFAGTETQYFGPGTRLLVL.

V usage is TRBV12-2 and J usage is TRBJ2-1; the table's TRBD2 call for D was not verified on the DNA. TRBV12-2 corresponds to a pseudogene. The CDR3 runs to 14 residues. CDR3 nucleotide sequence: TGTGCAAGTGGGGGGGAGGGCCCATACAATGAGCAGTTCTTC. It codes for CASGGEGPYNEQFF.

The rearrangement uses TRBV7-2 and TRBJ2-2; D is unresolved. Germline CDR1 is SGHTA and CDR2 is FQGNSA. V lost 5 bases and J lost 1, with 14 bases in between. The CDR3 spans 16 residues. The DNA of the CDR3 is TGTGCCAGCAGCCGGGTTACTGAGAGGAACACCGGGGAGCTGTTTTTT. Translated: CASSRVTERNTGELFF.

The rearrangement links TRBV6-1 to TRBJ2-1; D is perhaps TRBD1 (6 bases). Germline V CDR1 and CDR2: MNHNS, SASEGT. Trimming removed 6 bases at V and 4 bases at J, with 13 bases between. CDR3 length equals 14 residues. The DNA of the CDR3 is TGTGCCAGCAGACCCACAGGGTATTACAATGAGCAGTTCTTC. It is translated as CASRPTGYYNEQFF.

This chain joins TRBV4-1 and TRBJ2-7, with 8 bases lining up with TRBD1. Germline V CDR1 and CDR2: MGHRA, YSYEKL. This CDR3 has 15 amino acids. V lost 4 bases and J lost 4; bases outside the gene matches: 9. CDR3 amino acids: CASSLGQGSEYEQYF. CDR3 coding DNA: TGCGCCAGCAGCCTCGGACAGGGTTCGGAATACGAGCAGTACTTC.

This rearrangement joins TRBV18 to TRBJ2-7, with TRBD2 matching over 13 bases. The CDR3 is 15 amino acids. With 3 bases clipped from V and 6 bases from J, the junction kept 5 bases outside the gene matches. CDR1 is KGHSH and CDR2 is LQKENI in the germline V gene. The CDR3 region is CASSPGTSGTSEQYF. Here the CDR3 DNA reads TGTGCCAGCTCACCGGGGACTAGCGGGACGTCCGAGCAGTACTTC.

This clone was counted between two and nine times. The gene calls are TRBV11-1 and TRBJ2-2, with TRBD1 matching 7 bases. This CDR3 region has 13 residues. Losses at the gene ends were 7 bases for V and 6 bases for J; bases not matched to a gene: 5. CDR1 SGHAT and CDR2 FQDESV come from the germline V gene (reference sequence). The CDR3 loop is CASTGTVSGELFF. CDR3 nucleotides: TGTGCCAGCACCGGGACAGTATCCGGGGAGCTGTTTTTT.

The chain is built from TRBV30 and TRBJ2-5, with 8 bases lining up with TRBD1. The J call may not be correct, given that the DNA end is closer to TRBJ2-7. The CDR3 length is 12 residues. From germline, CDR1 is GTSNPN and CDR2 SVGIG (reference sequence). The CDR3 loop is CAGQGKFYEQYF. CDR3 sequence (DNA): TGTGCCGGACAGGGTAAATTCTACGAGCAGTACTTC.

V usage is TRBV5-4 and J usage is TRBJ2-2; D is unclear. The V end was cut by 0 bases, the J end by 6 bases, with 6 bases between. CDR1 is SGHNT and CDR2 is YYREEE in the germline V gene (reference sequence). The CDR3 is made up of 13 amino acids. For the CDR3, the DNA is TGTGCCAGCAGCTTGGGAGAAGCCGGGGAGCTGTTTTTT. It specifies CASSLGEAGELFF.

The DNA of the CDR3 is TGTGCCAGCAGCCGAGTCAAGGGGGAGGGGGATGGCTACACCTTC. It yields the protein CASSRVKGEGDGYTF. The chain is built from TRBV7-8 and TRBJ1-2, with TRBD1 as a possible D gene (6 bases). Germline CDR1 is SGHVS and CDR2 is FQNEAQ. The CDR3 totals 15 residues. Trimming took 5 bases from V and 6 from J, leaving 19 bases between them.

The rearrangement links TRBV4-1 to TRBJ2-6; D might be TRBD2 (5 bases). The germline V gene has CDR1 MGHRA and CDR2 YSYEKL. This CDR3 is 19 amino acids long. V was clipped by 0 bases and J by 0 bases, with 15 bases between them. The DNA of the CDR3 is TGCGCCAGCAGCCAAGAGGCCGGGATATCTTTCTCTGGGGCCAACGTCCTGACTTTC. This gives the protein CASSQEAGISFSGANVLTF.

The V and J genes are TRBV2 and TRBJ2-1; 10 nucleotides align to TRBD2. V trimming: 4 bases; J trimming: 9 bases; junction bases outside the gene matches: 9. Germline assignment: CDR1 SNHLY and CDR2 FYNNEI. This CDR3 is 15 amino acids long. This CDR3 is CASSVRAGGPGEQFF. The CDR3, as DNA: TGTGCCAGCAGTGTACGAGCGGGAGGGCCGGGTGAGCAGTTCTTC.

CDR3 amino acids: CASNHGGTANYGYTF. CDR3 bases: TGTGCCAGCAACCACGGAGGGACAGCTAACTATGGCTACACCTTC. The gene calls are TRBV6-5 and TRBJ1-2; 7 bases map to TRBD1. Germline lookup yields CDR1 MNHEY and CDR2 SVGAGI. CDR3 length: 15 amino acids. V shed 7 bases, J shed 0 bases, and the junction held 8 bases outside the gene matches.

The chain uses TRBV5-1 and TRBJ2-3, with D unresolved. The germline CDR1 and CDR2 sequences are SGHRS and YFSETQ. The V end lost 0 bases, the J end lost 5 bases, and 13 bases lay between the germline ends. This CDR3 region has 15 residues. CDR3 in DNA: TGCGCCAGCAGCTTGGCCTCGTCGTCGAGAGATACGCAGTATTTT. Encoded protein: CASSLASSSRDTQYF.

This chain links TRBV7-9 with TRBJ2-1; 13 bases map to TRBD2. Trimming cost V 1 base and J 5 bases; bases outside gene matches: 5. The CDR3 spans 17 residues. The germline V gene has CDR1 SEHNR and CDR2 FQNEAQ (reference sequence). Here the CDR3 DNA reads TGTGCCAGCAGCTTAGTGACTAGCGGGAGGACCAACAATGAGCAGTTCTTC. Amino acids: CASSLVTSGRTNNEQFF.

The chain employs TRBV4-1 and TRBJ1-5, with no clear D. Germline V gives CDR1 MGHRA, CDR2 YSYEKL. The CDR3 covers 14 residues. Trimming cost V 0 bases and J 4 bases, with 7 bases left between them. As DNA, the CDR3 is TGCGCCAGCAGCCAAGAAGAAGAGAATCAGCCCCAGCATTTT. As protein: CASSQEEENQPQHF.

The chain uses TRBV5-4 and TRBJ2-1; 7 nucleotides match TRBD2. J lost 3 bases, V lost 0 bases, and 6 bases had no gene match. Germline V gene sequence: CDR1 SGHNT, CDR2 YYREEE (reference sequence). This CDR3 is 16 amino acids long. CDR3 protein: CASSLGLAGVYNEQFF. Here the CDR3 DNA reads TGTGCCAGCAGCTTGGGTCTCGCGGGAGTCTACAATGAGCAGTTCTTC. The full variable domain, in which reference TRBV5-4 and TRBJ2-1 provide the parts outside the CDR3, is ETGVTQSPTHLIKTRGQQVTLRCSSQSGHNTVSWYQQALGQGPQFIFQYYREEENGRGNFPPRFSGLQFPNYSSELNVNALELDDSALYLCASSLGLAGVYNEQFFGPGTRLTVL.